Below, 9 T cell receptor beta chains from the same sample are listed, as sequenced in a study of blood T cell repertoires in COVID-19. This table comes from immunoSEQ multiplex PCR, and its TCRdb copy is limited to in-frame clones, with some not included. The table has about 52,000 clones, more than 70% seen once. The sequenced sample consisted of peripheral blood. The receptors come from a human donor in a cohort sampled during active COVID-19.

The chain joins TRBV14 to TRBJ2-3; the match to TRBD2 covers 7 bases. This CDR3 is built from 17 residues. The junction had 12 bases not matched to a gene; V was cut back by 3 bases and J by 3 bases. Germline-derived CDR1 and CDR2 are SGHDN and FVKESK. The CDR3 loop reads CASSQLGGSPATDTQYF. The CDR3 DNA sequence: TGTGCCAGCAGCCAGCTGGGCGGGAGTCCGGCTACAGATACGCAGTATTTT.

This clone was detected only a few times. This CDR3 is CASSLGSNTEAFF. DNA for the CDR3: TGTGCCAGCAGTCTCGGTTCGAACACTGAAGCTTTCTTT. This chain connects TRBV7-9 to TRBJ1-1, with unresolved D. Between the trimmed V and J ends, which lost 6 bases and 1 base, there was a span of 9 bases. The CDR3 runs to 13 residues. Germline V gene sequence: CDR1 SEHNR, CDR2 FQNEAQ (reference sequence).

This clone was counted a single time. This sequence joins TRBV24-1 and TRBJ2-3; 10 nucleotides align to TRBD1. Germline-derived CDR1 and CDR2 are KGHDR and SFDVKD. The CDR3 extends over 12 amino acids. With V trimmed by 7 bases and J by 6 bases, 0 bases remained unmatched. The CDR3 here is CATRGQGDTQYF. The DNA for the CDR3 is TGTGCCACCAGGGGACAGGGGGATACGCAGTATTTT.

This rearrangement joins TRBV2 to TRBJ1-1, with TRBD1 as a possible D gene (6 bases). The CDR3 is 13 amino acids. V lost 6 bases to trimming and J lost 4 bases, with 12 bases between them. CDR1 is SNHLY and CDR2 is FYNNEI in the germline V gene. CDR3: CASRLQGITEAFF. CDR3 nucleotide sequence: TGTGCCAGCAGACTACAGGGTATCACTGAAGCTTTCTTT. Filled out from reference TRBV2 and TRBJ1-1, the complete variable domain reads EPEVTQTPSHQVTQMGQEVILRCVPISNHLYFYWYRQILGQKVEFLVSFYNNEISEKSEIFDDQFSVERPDGSNFTLKIRSTKLEDSAMYFCASRLQGITEAFFGQGTRLTVV.

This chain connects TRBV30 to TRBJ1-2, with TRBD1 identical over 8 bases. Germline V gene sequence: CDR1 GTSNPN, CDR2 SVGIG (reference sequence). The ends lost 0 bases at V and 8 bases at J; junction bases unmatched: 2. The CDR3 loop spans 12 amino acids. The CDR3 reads CAWSVAGGGYTF. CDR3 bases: TGTGCCTGGAGTGTCGCAGGGGGCGGCTACACCTTC.

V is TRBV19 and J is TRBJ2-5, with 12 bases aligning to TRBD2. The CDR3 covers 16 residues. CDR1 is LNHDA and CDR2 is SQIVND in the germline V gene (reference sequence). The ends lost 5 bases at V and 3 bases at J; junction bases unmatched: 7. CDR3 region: CASSPGLAGRKETQYF. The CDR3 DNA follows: TGTGCCAGTAGTCCTGGACTAGCGGGGCGAAAAGAGACCCAGTACTTC.

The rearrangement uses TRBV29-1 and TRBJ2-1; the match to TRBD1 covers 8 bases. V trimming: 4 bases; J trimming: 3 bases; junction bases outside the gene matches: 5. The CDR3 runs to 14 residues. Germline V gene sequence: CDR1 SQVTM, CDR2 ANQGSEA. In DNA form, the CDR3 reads TGCAGCGTTGTTGAGACAGGGGACTACAATGAGCAGTTCTTC. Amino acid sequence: CSVVETGDYNEQFF.

This CDR3 is CASSLDGTSGTYEQYF. CDR3 coding DNA: TGTGCCAGCAGCTTAGACGGGACTAGCGGTACCTACGAGCAGTACTTC. This chain uses TRBV7-9 with TRBJ2-7; 11 bases agree with TRBD2. Germline V gene data show CDR1 as SEHNR and CDR2 as FQNEAQ (reference sequence). The trim removed 1 base at V and 2 bases at J, leaving 4 bases unmatched. This CDR3 comprises 16 residues.

The DNA of the CDR3 is TGCGCCAGCAGCCCTAGCGGCTACGAGCAGTACTTC. It translates to CASSPSGYEQYF. This sequence joins TRBV5-1 and TRBJ2-7; TRBD2 aligns across 7 bases. V shed 4 bases and J 3 bases; nucleotides not matched to a gene: 1. This CDR3 is built from 12 residues. CDR1 and CDR2 from the germline V gene are SGHRS and YFSETQ.